This TCR beta chain was documented in a study of T cell responses to AZD1222 COVID-19 vaccine. This table comes from immunoSEQ multiplex PCR, and its TCRdb copy is limited to in-frame clones, with some not included. This sample has about 190,000 clones, with roughly 92% found just once. A word on this clone: Its specificity is unknown. Other DNA sequences in the same sample also yield this CDR3.

Between the trimmed V and J ends, which lost 0 bases and 4 bases, there was a span of 8 bases. Germline CDR1 and CDR2: SGDLS and YYNGEE. The CDR3 consists of 14 residues. Points from the study as a whole: Scientists sampled the repertoires only once the peak T cell response had passed.

This sequence originates from an adult in good health. This sample comprised peripheral blood, obtained on day 0 of AZD1222 vaccination. The chain employs TRBV9 and TRBJ1-3; perhaps TRBD1 as D (6 bases). The CDR3 DNA reads TGTGCCAGCAGCGTAGCAGGGGCGGGAAACACCATATATTTT. Its protein product is CASSVAGAGNTIYF.